The T cell receptor (beta chain) described here comes from a study of shared clonotypes between healthy human individuals. The germline V gene has CDR1 SGHDT and CDR2 YYEEEE. Trimming took 1 base from V and 4 from J, leaving 11 bases between them. This CDR3 is built from 14 residues. Worth noting for this clone: Its antigen is currently unknown.

General study results and limits: Around 5% was the fraction of naive CD4 clonotypes found shared across a handful of donors. Shared clonotypes across all four donors exceeded non-shared ones in generation probability.

Naive CD8 cells comprised CD45RO-negative, CCR7-positively selected cells, excluding terminally differentiated effector memory CD45RA+ cells. Within Nashville, Tennessee resided all donors, each a Caucasian adult. Repertoires were generated with immunoSEQ multiplex PCR, while TCRdb's copy carries only in-frame clones and drops some. Of 2 million to 2.5 million clones detected, roughly 91% appear once; the ten largest clones hold under 2%. This receptor was identified in a man between 18 and 35 years old in good health. Some clones in this sample may be carry-over from other donors' samples. The chain links TRBV5-6 to TRBJ2-5; perhaps TRBD1 as D (6 bases). Sequencing was performed on naive CD8+ T cells from PBMCs. Here the CDR3 DNA reads TGTGCCAGCAGCTTGCGCAGGGGCGCAGAGACCCAGTACTTC. This translates into CASSLRRGAETQYF.